This TCR beta chain was obtained from a study of cytomegalovirus exposure and HLA in healthy donors. In the case of this clone: Its cognate antigen is unknown.

Study-level findings and limits: With high specificity and sensitivity, the classifier reportedly diagnosed cytomegalovirus status.

PCR primers comprised 60 Vbeta and 13 Jbeta primers. This table comes from immunoSEQ multiplex PCR, and its TCRdb copy is limited to in-frame clones, with some not included. This sample has about 190,000 clones, with 83% found just once. Germline V gives CDR1 SGHNT, CDR2 YYREEE (reference sequence). This CDR3 region has 13 residues. Germline trimming cut 4 bases from V and 8 bases from J; bases unmatched to any gene: 8. The chain couples TRBV5-4 to TRBJ1-1; 7 nucleotides match TRBD1. The receptor was derived from a man aged 45-60 years in good health and CMV-seronegative. The specimen was PBMCs. The CDR3 here is CASSRDSGREAFF. The DNA of the CDR3 is TGTGCCAGCAGCCGGGACAGTGGTAGGGAAGCTTTCTTT.